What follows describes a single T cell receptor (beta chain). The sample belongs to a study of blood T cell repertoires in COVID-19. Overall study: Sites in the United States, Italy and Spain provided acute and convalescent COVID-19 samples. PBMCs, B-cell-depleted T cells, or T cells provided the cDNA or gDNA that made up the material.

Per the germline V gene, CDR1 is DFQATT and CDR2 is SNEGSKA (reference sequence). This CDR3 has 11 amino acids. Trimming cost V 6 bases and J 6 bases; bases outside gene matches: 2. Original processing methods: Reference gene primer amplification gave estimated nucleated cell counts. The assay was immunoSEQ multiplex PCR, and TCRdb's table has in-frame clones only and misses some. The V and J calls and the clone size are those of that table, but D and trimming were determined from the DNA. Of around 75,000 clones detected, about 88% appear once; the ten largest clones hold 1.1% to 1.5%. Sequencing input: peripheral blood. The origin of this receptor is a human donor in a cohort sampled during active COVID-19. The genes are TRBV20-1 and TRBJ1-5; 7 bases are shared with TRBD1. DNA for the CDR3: TGCAGTGCAGGGGGCAGTCAGCCCCAGCATTTT. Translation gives CSAGGSQPQHF.